The rows below give T cell receptor beta chains drawn from one sample of a study of metastatic and nonmetastatic thyroid tumors. TCRdb ran MiXCR on the PCR reads. Altogether 40,000 or so clones are present, more than 45% being singletons, with the ten largest covering roughly 24%. What was sequenced was tumor tissue. The receptors were gathered from a male donor with papillary thyroid cancer or a benign thyroid nodule (not recorded which). Some clones in this sample may be carry-over from other donors' samples. Both conserved end residues are part of each CDR3. The D gene is left open where the match is weak. Clone size appears in some rows only: once, few, many, or a class for an expanded clone.

J gene: TRBJ2-7
clone size: -
V gene: TRBV5-1
D gene: TRBD1
CDR3 DNA: TGCGCCAGCAGCTCCGGTGGACAGGATACCTACGAGCAGTACTTC
CDR3 protein: CASSSGGQDTYEQYF

J gene: TRBJ1-1
clone size: -
V gene: TRBV6-1
D gene: -
CDR3 DNA: TGTGCCAGCAGTGGACCAGGGGACTTGGCTGAAGCTTTCTTT
CDR3 protein: CASSGPGDLAEAFF

J gene: TRBJ2-1
clone size: -
V gene: TRBV6-5
D gene: -
CDR3 DNA: TGTGCCAGCAGTTCGACAGGCCCCCCTTACAATGAGCAGTTCTTC
CDR3 protein: CASSSTGPPYNEQFF

J gene: TRBJ2-3
clone size: few
V gene: TRBV24-1
D gene: TRBD1
CDR3 DNA: TGTGCCACCAGCTCCGGGACAGGGATGGATACGCAGTATTTT
CDR3 protein: CATSSGTGMDTQYF

J gene: TRBJ1-5
clone size: -
V gene: TRBV18
D gene: -
CDR3 DNA: TGTGCCAGCTCACGCTCCGGACGGAGAGGGGTTGTAGACTCCCAGCCCCAGCATTTT
CDR3 protein: CASSRSGRRGVVDSQPQHF

J gene: TRBJ1-2
clone size: few
V gene: TRBV6-1
D gene: -
CDR3 DNA: TGTGCCAGCAGTGAATTTCCGGGGGCTAACTATGGCTACACCTTC
CDR3 protein: CASSEFPGANYGYTF

J gene: TRBJ1-6
clone size: few
V gene: TRBV6-1
D gene: -
CDR3 DNA: TGTGCCAGCAGCTACCAGGAAAGATATAATTCACCCCTCCACTTT
CDR3 protein: CASSYQERYNSPLHF

J gene: TRBJ2-3
clone size: -
V gene: TRBV20-1
D gene: -
CDR3 DNA: TGCAGTGCCCAGGTTGGAGGTACGCAGTATTTT
CDR3 protein: CSAQVGGTQYF

J gene: TRBJ2-1
clone size: -
V gene: TRBV2
D gene: TRBD2
CDR3 DNA: TGTGCCAGCAGTGAATGGAGCGGGAAGCAGTTCTTC
CDR3 protein: CASSEWSGKQFF

J gene: TRBJ2-7
clone size: -
V gene: TRBV30
D gene: -
CDR3 DNA: TGTGCCTGGAGTGTACTGGGGCTCGGGTCGGGCGAGCAGTACTTC
CDR3 protein: CAWSVLGLGSGEQYF

J gene: TRBJ1-1
clone size: once
V gene: TRBV30
D gene: -
CDR3 DNA: TGTGCCTGGAGCGGGGCCCCGGGAATTGAAGCTTTCTTT
CDR3 protein: CAWSGAPGIEAFF

J gene: TRBJ2-3
clone size: once
V gene: TRBV20-1
D gene: -
CDR3 DNA: TGCAGTGCTAGTTGGCAAGCCTTCCCGGGGGATACGCAGTATTTT
CDR3 protein: CSASWQAFPGDTQYF

J gene: TRBJ2-7
clone size: -
V gene: TRBV7-2
D gene: -
CDR3 DNA: TGTGCCAGCAGCTTAGGTCCGGGGCCCTCCTACGAGCAGTACTTC
CDR3 protein: CASSLGPGPSYEQYF

J gene: TRBJ1-3
clone size: -
V gene: TRBV14
D gene: -
CDR3 DNA: TGTGCCAGCAGCCAAGGCAGCTCTGGAAACACCATATATTTT
CDR3 protein: CASSQGSSGNTIYF

J gene: TRBJ2-1
clone size: few
V gene: TRBV28
D gene: TRBD2
CDR3 DNA: TGTGCCAGCAGTTTGCCCAGGTCGCGGGGGGCCCACTACAATGAGCAGTTCTTC
CDR3 protein: CASSLPRSRGAHYNEQFF

J gene: TRBJ2-3
clone size: few
V gene: TRBV6-1
D gene: -
CDR3 DNA: TGTGCCAGCACCCTTGCAGGAGCGCAGTATTTT
CDR3 protein: CASTLAGAQYF

J gene: TRBJ2-7
clone size: -
V gene: TRBV5-1
D gene: TRBD1
CDR3 DNA: TGCGCCAGCAGACTACGGGACAGGGGAACCTACGAGCAGTACTTC
CDR3 protein: CASRLRDRGTYEQYF

J gene: TRBJ2-1
clone size: -
V gene: TRBV6-1
D gene: -
CDR3 DNA: TGTGCCAGCAGGAGCTCCTACAATGAGCAGTTCTTC
CDR3 protein: CASRSSYNEQFF

J gene: TRBJ2-7
clone size: few
V gene: TRBV6-2/TRBV6-3
D gene: TRBD1
CDR3 DNA: TGTGCCAGCATAACTGATGAGACAGGGGCTTCCTACGAGCAGTACTTC
CDR3 protein: CASITDETGASYEQYF

J gene: TRBJ2-2
clone size: -
V gene: TRBV27
D gene: TRBD2
CDR3 DNA: TGTGCCAGCAGTTTAGAGGCGCTAGCGGGGGGAACCACCGGGGAGCTGTTTTTT
CDR3 protein: CASSLEALAGGTTGELFF

J gene: TRBJ2-7
clone size: -
V gene: TRBV20-1
D gene: TRBD2
CDR3 DNA: TGCAGTGCTACACTAGCGGGAGTTGACTACGAGCAGTACTTC
CDR3 protein: CSATLAGVDYEQYF

J gene: TRBJ2-7
clone size: -
V gene: TRBV28
D gene: -
CDR3 DNA: TGTGCCAGCAGGGGTTTTAGCTCCTACGAGCAGTACTTC
CDR3 protein: CASRGFSSYEQYF